This TCR beta chain comes out of a study of a mutant IDH1 vaccine in newly diagnosed glioma. Overall study context: Of the patients given treatment, about 62% were male and about 40% were female, and a mean age of around 41 years was recorded. Patients previously underwent radiotherapy, temozolomide, or both, and most underwent both. The study's findings and limits: Apparently, pseudoprogression bore no relation to changes among the top peripheral T cell clonotypes.

As for time point: week 5, during vaccination. The content of each vaccine dose was 300 ug of mutant IDH1 20-mer peptide, and topical imiquimod accompanied it. Newly diagnosed WHO grade 3 or 4 IDH1-mutant, ATRX-lost astrocytomas were identified in the donors. Concerning this clone itself: Its target is not known.

Profiling relied on immunoSEQ multiplex PCR, and the TCRdb table lists in-frame clones only, not all of them. Of nearly 55,000 clones in the sample, around 80% were seen once. The CDR3 runs to 13 residues. V was trimmed by 0 bases and J by 5 bases, leaving 6 bases between them. The germline gives CDR1 SGHVS, CDR2 FQNEAQ. The V gene is TRBV7-8, the J gene TRBJ2-3; D unresolved. This receptor was taken from a man aged 25 to 45 with glioma. The input for sequencing was PBMCs, taken from a glioma patient whose treatment included an IDH1 peptide vaccine. The CDR3 DNA follows: TGTGCCAGCAGCTTAGCGCACGGAGATACGCAGTATTTT. It specifies CASSLAHGDTQYF.